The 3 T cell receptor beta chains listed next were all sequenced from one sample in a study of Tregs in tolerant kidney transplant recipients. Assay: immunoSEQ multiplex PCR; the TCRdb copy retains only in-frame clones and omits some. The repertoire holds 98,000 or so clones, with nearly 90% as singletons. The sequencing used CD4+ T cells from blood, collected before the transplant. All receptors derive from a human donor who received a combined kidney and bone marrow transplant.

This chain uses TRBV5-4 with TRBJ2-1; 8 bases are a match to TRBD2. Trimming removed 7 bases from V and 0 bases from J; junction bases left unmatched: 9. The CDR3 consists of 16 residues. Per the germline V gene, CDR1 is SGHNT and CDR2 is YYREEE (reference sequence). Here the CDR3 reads CASWTGAGGSYNEQFF. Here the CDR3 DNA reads TGTGCCAGCTGGACTGGGGCGGGGGGCTCCTACAATGAGCAGTTCTTC.

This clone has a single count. The CDR3 DNA follows: TGCGCCAGCAGGCGAGAAGGCCGACAGGGAGGCTATGGCTACACCTTC. Residues: CASRREGRQGGYGYTF. V gene TRBV5-1 combines with J gene TRBJ1-2; 7 bases map to TRBD1. This CDR3 region has 16 residues. Trimming at V came to 5 bases and at J to 4 bases, leaving 14 bases not matched to a gene. Germline values: CDR1 SGHRS, CDR2 YFSETQ.

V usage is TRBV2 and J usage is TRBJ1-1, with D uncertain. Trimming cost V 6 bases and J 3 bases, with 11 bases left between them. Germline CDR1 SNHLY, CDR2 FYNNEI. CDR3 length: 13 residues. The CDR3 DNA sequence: TGTGCCAGCAGCCCCTCCGAGGACACTGAAGCTTTCTTT. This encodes CASSPSEDTEAFF.